What follows describes a single TCR beta chain. Its antigen is as yet unknown. Treatment: roughly 19 received Ad26.COV2.S at low or high dose, single or two shots; five or six received placebo; per-sample allocation not given. Repertoires come from day 63 after the first vaccine or placebo injection. The sample comes from a study of Ad26.COV2.S vaccination and SARS-CoV-2 variants. Turning to the study itself: It was the COV1001 Ad26.COV2.S trial arm that included the donor. Study-wide findings and caveats: The authors reported substantial breadth in spike-specific CD8+ and CD4+ T cell responses after vaccination. Breadth and depth estimates from TCRs may understate total T cell responses.

The V gene's germline CDR1 is SSHAT and CDR2 FNYEAQ (reference sequence). The CDR3 has 15 amino acids. V was shortened by 8 bases and J by 3 bases, with 14 bases between the two germline ends. Using immunoSEQ multiplex PCR, the repertoire was profiled, and TCRdb retains in-frame clones only, with some absent. The repertoire holds about 410,000 clones, with 75% to 90% as singletons. The chain links TRBV7-7 to TRBJ2-6; possible D gene TRBD1, 5 bases. The TCR was taken from a person between 18 and 59 years old who received the Ad26.COV2.S COVID-19 vaccine or a placebo. The sequenced sample was peripheral blood, obtained in a trial of Ad26.COV2.S vaccine versus placebo. The CDR3 DNA follows: TGTGCCAGCGCCCCTGGGGCCTTTGGGGCCAACGTCCTGACTTTC. This codes for CASAPGAFGANVLTF.